These T cell receptor beta chains were read from a single sample in a study of blood T cells in healthy people across ages. TCRdb ran MiXCR on the 5' RACE reads and lists one entry per CDR3 protein. In the table there are about 1,500,000 distinct CDR3 sequences, roughly 30% of which are singletons. The sample was blood. These TCRs come from a woman aged 25 to 39 in good health. Both conserved end residues are part of each CDR3. The order of the fields is D gene, J gene, V gene, clone size, CDR3 protein, CDR3 DNA. The D gene is left open where the match is weak. Clone size is not always given. Where it is, it says once, few, many or a class for expanded clones.

TRBD2,TRBJ2-3,TRBV7-2,-,CASSLELAGPSTDTQYF,TGTGCCAGCAGCTTGGAACTAGCGGGGCCTAGCACAGATACGCAGTATTTT
-,TRBJ2-2,TRBV7-9,-,CASSLKDRTTGELFF,TGCGCCAGCAGCTTAAAGGACAGAACCACCGGGGAGCTGTTTTTT
TRBD1,TRBJ2-5,TRBV2,many,CASSRDRSQETQYF,TGTGCCAGCAGCCGGGACAGGAGCCAAGAGACCCAGTACTTC
-,TRBJ2-7,TRBV28,many,CASTPGVSGSYEQYF,TGTGCCAGCACCCCGGGCGTAAGCGGGTCCTACGAGCAGTACTTC
TRBD2,TRBJ2-1,TRBV7-2,few,CASSLQFGLAYNEQFF,TGTGCCAGCAGCTTACAGTTTGGACTAGCTTACAATGAGCAGTTCTTC
-,TRBJ2-7,TRBV6-5,-,CASSYSNRSPYEQYF,TGTGCCAGCAGTTACTCGAACAGAAGCCCCTACGAGCAGTACTTC
-,TRBJ2-2,TRBV5-1,few,CASSRQDLSPARELFF,TGCGCCAGCAGCCGCCAGGACCTCTCACCGGCCCGGGAGCTGTTTTTT
-,TRBJ2-7,TRBV7-2,few,CASSLDGAGTYEQYF,TGTGCCAGCAGCTTAGACGGGGCCGGGACCTACGAGCAGTACTTC
-,TRBJ2-7,TRBV20-1,-,CSASRAYNEQYF,TGCAGTGCTAGTCGGGCCTACAATGAGCAGTACTTC
-,TRBJ2-1,TRBV6-6,many,CASSRRGPGLEEQFF,TGTGCCAGCAGTAGGCGGGGGCCCGGTTTGGAGGAGCAGTTCTTC
-,TRBJ2-1,TRBV14,-,CASSQGGGNNEQFF,TGTGCCAGCAGCCAAGGGGGCGGTAACAATGAGCAGTTCTTC
-,TRBJ1-2,TRBV29-1,-,CSVQEGRDSGNYGHTF,TGCAGCGTCCAAGAGGGCAGGGATTCGGGTAACTATGGCCACACCTTC
-,TRBJ2-4,TRBV25-1,few,CASSGRYRAGRYF,TGTGCCAGCAGTGGACGTTACAGGGCAGGAAGGTACTTC
TRBD1,TRBJ1-2,TRBV29-1,-,CSVTGGDRDYGYTF,TGCAGCGTCACCGGGGGTGACAGGGACTATGGCTACACCTTC
TRBD2,TRBJ2-7,TRBV20-1,few,CSASRAGVYEQYF,TGCAGTGCTAGCAGGGCGGGGGTTTACGAGCAGTACTTC
-,TRBJ1-1,TRBV28,many,CASTLMNTEAFF,TGTGCCAGCACCCTTATGAACACTGAAGCTTTCTTT
-,TRBJ2-7,TRBV10-3,many,CAISDFPSSYEQYF,TGTGCCATCAGTGATTTCCCCAGCTCCTACGAGCAGTACTTC
TRBD2,TRBJ2-1,TRBV12-3/TRBV12-4,many,CASSAWTSGDNEQFF,TGTGCCAGCAGTGCGTGGACTAGCGGTGACAATGAGCAGTTCTTC
-,TRBJ1-4,TRBV7-9,-,CASSAPGTRSEKLFF,TGTGCCAGCAGCGCGCCCGGGACAAGAAGTGAAAAACTGTTTTTT
-,TRBJ2-1,TRBV12-3/TRBV12-4,few,CASSPSGPSWGDEQFF,TGTGCCAGCAGTCCCTCGGGGCCCTCTTGGGGGGATGAGCAGTTCTTC
TRBD2,TRBJ2-3,TRBV12-3/TRBV12-4,many,CASSPQPGTSGTDTQYF,TGTGCCAGCAGTCCTCAACCCGGGACTAGCGGCACAGATACGCAGTATTTT
-,TRBJ2-3,TRBV12-3/TRBV12-4,-,CASSPRVDRFHTQYF,TGTGCCAGCAGCCCACGGGTTGATAGGTTTCATACGCAGTATTTT
TRBD2,TRBJ2-3,TRBV20-1,-,CSALRSAGTRSDTQYF,TGCAGTGCTCTTCGTTCGGCAGGGACTAGATCAGATACGCAGTATTTT
TRBD1,TRBJ1-2,TRBV7-2,many,CASSQQSTGAGYTF,TGTGCCAGCAGCCAACAATCGACAGGGGCTGGCTACACCTTC
TRBD1,TRBJ1-5,TRBV11-2,few,CASSPWGDSFYSNQPQHF,TGTGCCAGCAGCCCGTGGGGGGACAGTTTCTATAGCAATCAGCCCCAGCATTTT
-,TRBJ1-1,TRBV12-3/TRBV12-4,-,CASSSGLYPEAFF,TGTGCCAGCAGTTCCGGGCTGTATCCGGAAGCTTTCTTT
TRBD2,TRBJ2-5,TRBV10-3,-,CAVSDGTNQETQYF,TGTGCCGTCTCCGACGGGACTAACCAAGAGACCCAGTACTTC
-,TRBJ2-7,TRBV10-3,-,CAISEQVGQGKYEQYF,TGTGCCATCAGTGAACAGGTGGGGCAGGGGAAGTACGAGCAGTACTTC
-,TRBJ2-7,TRBV7-2,-,CASSSSIGEQYF,TGTGCCAGCAGCTCCAGCATAGGGGAGCAGTACTTC